A selection of T cell receptor beta chains follows, all from one sample in a study of CD8+ T cells in alopecia areata. This table comes from immunoSEQ multiplex PCR, and its TCRdb copy is limited to in-frame clones, with some not included. This table has 200,000 or so clones, 35% to 40% appearing once. Sequencing used CD4+ T cells sorted from blood, obtained around week 34, from a patient treated with tofacitinib. All receptors derive from a human donor with alopecia areata. Both conserved end residues are part of each CDR3. The order of the fields is V gene, D gene, clone size, J gene, CDR3 protein, CDR3 DNA. The D gene is left open where the match is weak. Some rows have no size entry. The others give once, few or many, or a class for an expanded clone.

TRBV2	NA	NA	TRBJ1-5	CASSGQAPSQPQHF	TGTGCCAGCAGTGGACAGGCCCCAAGTCAGCCCCAGCATTTT
TRBV14	NA	few	TRBJ2-7	CASSQHPGRGGDEQYF	TGTGCCAGCAGCCAACATCCCGGCAGGGGAGGCGACGAGCAGTACTTC
TRBV7-8	NA	NA	TRBJ1-3	CASSPGQPVSGNTIYF	TGTGCCAGCAGCCCAGGACAGCCCGTCTCTGGAAACACCATATATTTT
TRBV9	NA	NA	TRBJ2-5	CASSVGNRQETQYF	TGTGCCAGCAGCGTAGGGAACAGACAAGAGACCCAGTACTTC
TRBV6-5	TRBD1	NA	TRBJ2-7	CASSYRRRGHEQYF	TGTGCCAGCAGTTACAGGCGCAGGGGGCACGAGCAGTACTTC
TRBV7-3	NA	NA	TRBJ1-6	CASSSGVYNSPLHF	TGTGCCAGCAGCTCCGGGGTTTATAATTCACCCCTCCACTTT
TRBV5-1	NA	once	TRBJ2-2	CASSTPGGDTGELFF	TGCGCCAGCAGCACCCCCGGAGGGGACACCGGGGAGCTGTTTTTT
TRBV6-5	NA	NA	TRBJ2-3	CASGSGTDTQYF	TGTGCCAGCGGGTCGGGAACAGATACGCAGTATTTT
TRBV28	NA	NA	TRBJ1-2	CASSSNYGYTF	TGTGCCAGCAGTTCCAACTATGGCTACACCTTC
TRBV7-9	NA	NA	TRBJ1-1	CASSPNEGVNAEAFF	TGTGCCAGCAGCCCAAACGAGGGGGTGAACGCTGAAGCTTTCTTT
TRBV7-9	NA	NA	TRBJ2-3	CASSLGPPRQYF	TGTGCCAGCAGCTTGGGCCCCCCAAGGCAGTATTTT
TRBV5-1	TRBD2	NA	TRBJ2-7	CASSATSVNEQYF	TGCGCCAGCAGCGCGACTAGCGTCAACGAGCAGTACTTC
TRBV30	NA	NA	TRBJ2-7	CAWSVGLFASYEQYF	TGTGCCTGGAGTGTAGGACTTTTTGCGTCCTACGAGCAGTACTTC
TRBV27	NA	few	TRBJ2-6	CASSFGRGLSGANVLTF	TGTGCCAGCAGTTTCGGCAGGGGTCTCTCTGGGGCCAACGTCCTGACTTTC
TRBV7-3	NA	few	TRBJ2-3	CASSLQGSDTQYF	TGTGCCAGCAGCCTACAGGGTTCAGATACGCAGTATTTT
TRBV6-1	NA	NA	TRBJ2-3	CASSDSPGGTDTQYF	TGTGCCAGCAGTGACTCCCCGGGAGGCACAGATACGCAGTATTTT
TRBV4-1	NA	many	TRBJ2-1	CASSQVDLISYNEQFF	TGCGCCAGCAGCCAAGTCGACCTCATCTCCTACAATGAGCAGTTCTTC
TRBV7-9	TRBD2	few	TRBJ2-7	CASSQGMTSGSFEQYF	TGTGCCAGCAGCCAGGGCATGACTAGCGGGAGTTTCGAGCAGTACTTC
TRBV5-4	NA	few	TRBJ2-7	CASSLQDTFYEQYF	TGTGCCAGCAGCTTGCAGGACACTTTCTACGAGCAGTACTTC
TRBV6-1	NA	NA	TRBJ1-1	CASRLKDVTEAFF	TGTGCCAGCAGGTTGAAGGACGTAACTGAAGCTTTCTTT
TRBV2	TRBD1	NA	TRBJ1-1	CASSEIPGGGTEAFF	TGTGCCAGCAGTGAAATCCCAGGGGGAGGCACTGAAGCTTTCTTT
TRBV7-2	NA	once	TRBJ1-2	CASSSALIQGPGYTF	TGTGCCAGCAGCTCAGCGTTAATTCAGGGTCCGGGCTACACCTTC
TRBV2	TRBD2	NA	TRBJ2-7	CASSVSREAGEQYF	TGTGCCAGCAGTGTCTCGCGGGAGGCGGGCGAGCAGTACTTC
TRBV6-5	NA	NA	TRBJ1-5	CASSPHRGSGEHF	TGTGCCAGCAGTCCACATCGTGGATCGGGGGAGCATTTT
TRBV30	NA	NA	TRBJ1-4	CAWSVPGTGYNEKLFF	TGTGCCTGGAGTGTACCCGGCACAGGATATAATGAAAAACTGTTTTTT
TRBV9	TRBD2	NA	TRBJ2-1	CASSVLAGGYNEQFF	TGTGCCAGCAGTGTACTAGCGGGAGGGTACAATGAGCAGTTCTTC
TRBV15	NA	NA	TRBJ2-7	CATSHRDNPNYEQYF	TGTGCCACCAGCCACCGGGACAACCCAAACTACGAGCAGTACTTC
TRBV29-1	NA	NA	TRBJ2-3	CSVARGTRTDTQYF	TGCAGCGTGGCCCGGGGGACCCGCACAGATACGCAGTATTTT
TRBV4-1	NA	many	TRBJ2-5	CASSHSWGETQYF	TGCGCCAGCAGCCACTCGTGGGGGGAGACCCAGTACTTC
TRBV29-1	TRBD1	NA	TRBJ1-2	CSHRQGVYGYTF	TGCAGCCATAGACAGGGGGTCTATGGCTACACCTTC
TRBV6-5	TRBD1	NA	TRBJ2-7	CASSFSGTGVPYEQYF	TGTGCCAGCAGTTTCTCCGGGACAGGGGTTCCCTACGAGCAGTACTTC
TRBV5-1	NA	NA	TRBJ2-7	CASSSGTPGNEQYF	TGCGCCAGCAGCTCCGGGACTCCTGGGAACGAGCAGTACTTC
TRBV5-6	NA	NA	TRBJ2-7	CASSYLTAAYEQYF	TGTGCCAGCAGCTACCTGACAGCCGCCTACGAGCAGTACTTC
TRBV7-2	NA	NA	TRBJ1-5	CASSLVTGVESQHF	TGTGCCAGCAGCTTAGTGACAGGCGTCGAATCCCAGCATTTT
TRBV2	TRBD1	NA	TRBJ2-2	CASSKNRGVNTGELFF	TGTGCCAGCAGTAAAAACAGGGGGGTGAACACCGGGGAGCTGTTTTTT
TRBV7-9	NA	few	TRBJ1-5	CASSPRTDSNQPQHF	TGTGCCAGCAGCCCGAGGACAGATAGCAATCAGCCCCAGCATTTT
TRBV7-6	NA	NA	TRBJ2-1	CASSLGEYSYNEQFF	TGTGCCAGCAGCTTAGGGGAATATTCCTACAATGAGCAGTTCTTC
TRBV5-6	NA	NA	TRBJ2-4	CASGRPETKNIQYF	TGTGCCAGCGGGCGTCCGGAAACCAAAAACATTCAGTACTTC